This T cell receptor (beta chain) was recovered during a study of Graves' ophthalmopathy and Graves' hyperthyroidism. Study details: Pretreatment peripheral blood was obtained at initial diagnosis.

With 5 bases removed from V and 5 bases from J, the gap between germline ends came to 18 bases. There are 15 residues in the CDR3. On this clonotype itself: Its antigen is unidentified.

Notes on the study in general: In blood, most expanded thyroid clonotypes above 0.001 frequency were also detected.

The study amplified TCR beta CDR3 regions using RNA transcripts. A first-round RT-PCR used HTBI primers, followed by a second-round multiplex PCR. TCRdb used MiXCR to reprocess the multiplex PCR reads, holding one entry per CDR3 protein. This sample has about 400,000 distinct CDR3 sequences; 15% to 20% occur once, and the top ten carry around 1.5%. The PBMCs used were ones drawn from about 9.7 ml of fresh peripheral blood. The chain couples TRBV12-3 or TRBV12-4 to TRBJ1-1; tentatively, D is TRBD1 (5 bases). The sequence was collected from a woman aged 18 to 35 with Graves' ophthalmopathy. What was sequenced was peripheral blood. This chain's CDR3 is CASSPPPHRRTEAFF. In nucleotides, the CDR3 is TGTGCCAGCAGTCCTCCCCCCCACAGGCGGACTGAAGCTTTCTTT.